A single sample is the source of the 11 T cell receptor beta chains below, sequenced in a study of identical twins. Each CDR3 protein is one row after TCRdb ran MiXCR on the 5' RACE reads. The data show 1.5 million to 2 million distinct CDR3 sequences, under 35% seen once. Sequences were obtained from cord blood. Receptor source: a newborn girl in good health.

The chain is built from TRBV3-1 and TRBJ2-3; a possible D gene is TRBD2 (5 bases). Trimming removed 4 bases at V and 6 bases at J, with 23 bases between. The CDR3 runs to 17 residues. From germline, CDR1 is LGHDT and CDR2 YNNKEL (reference sequence). The CDR3 coding sequence is TGTGCCAGCAGCCCCGGAAAACGGGGAACTAGAGTGGATACGCAGTATTTT. It specifies CASSPGKRGTRVDTQYF.

The chain links TRBV12-3 or TRBV12-4 to TRBJ2-1, with 9 nucleotides matching TRBD2. The CDR3 is made up of 15 amino acids. Trimming removed 6 bases from V and 5 bases from J; junction bases left unmatched: 8. CDR3 nucleotides: TGTGCCAGCAGACGTAGCGGGGGCCGGAACAATGAGCAGTTCTTC. It is translated as CASRRSGGRNNEQFF.

This clonotype has only one observation. The chain employs TRBV5-1 and TRBJ2-5, with 8 bases lining up with TRBD1. CDR1 and CDR2 (germline): SGHRS, YFSETQ. The CDR3 extends over 15 amino acids. The ends lost 4 bases at V and 11 bases at J; junction bases unmatched: 16. The chain's CDR3 is CASSPITGGPNEQYF. CDR3 in DNA: TGCGCCAGCAGCCCGATTACAGGGGGTCCGAATGAGCAGTACTTC.

The rearrangement uses TRBV5-1 and TRBJ2-7; TRBD1 agrees at 7 bases. The CDR3 length is 14 residues. Germline CDR1 reads SGHRS; CDR2 reads YFSETQ. V gave up 4 bases and J gave up 2 bases; unmatched junction bases: 6. CDR3 sequence (DNA): TGCGCCAGCAGCCCAGGGGACAGTCCCTACGAGCAGTACTTC. Its translation: CASSPGDSPYEQYF.

The chain carries TRBV3-1 and TRBJ2-1, with 12 bases fitting TRBD2. The CDR3 is made up of 15 amino acids. V was pared by 2 bases and J by 11 bases, with 7 bases of the junction left unmatched. The V gene's germline CDR1 is LGHDT and CDR2 YNNKEL (reference sequence). CDR3 amino acids: CASSQRWLAGGQQFF. The CDR3 nucleotides are TGTGCCAGCAGCCAACGGTGGCTAGCGGGGGGGCAGCAGTTCTTC.

A remark on this clonotype: One end of the junction is discordant with germline, which a read error may explain. The CDR3 coding sequence is TGTTCCAGCAGCTTAGCTTTCGGCTACACCTTC. It yields the protein CSSSLAFGYTF. The chain is built from TRBV7-9 and TRBJ1-2; D is unresolved. The CDR3 contains 11 residues. Germline V gene sequence: CDR1 SEHNR, CDR2 FQNEAQ (reference sequence). Full variable domain (missing parts from reference TRBV7-9 and TRBJ1-2): DTGVSQNPRHKITKRGQNVTFRCDPISEHNRLYWYRQTLGQGPEFLTYFQNEAQLEKSRLLSDRFSAERPKGSFSTLEIQRTEQGDSAMYLCSSSLAFGYTFGSGTRLTVV.

This clonotype was counted a few times. The chain couples TRBV7-2 to TRBJ1-1; weak D call: TRBD1 (6 bases). Per the germline V gene, CDR1 is SGHTA and CDR2 is FQGNSA. This CDR3 has 15 amino acids. V was trimmed by 2 bases and J by 0 bases, leaving 10 bases between them. The CDR3 here is CASSLREGVNTEAFF. CDR3 coding DNA: TGTGCCAGCAGCTTAAGGGAGGGGGTGAACACTGAAGCTTTCTTT.

This clonotype has just a few counts. The chain combines TRBV12-3 or TRBV12-4 with TRBJ2-4, with D possibly being TRBD1 (5 bases). The CDR3 length is 13 residues. With 2 bases removed from V and 9 bases from J, the gap between germline ends came to 11 bases. The CDR3 loop reads CASSLPGKVIQYF. The CDR3 DNA sequence: TGTGCCAGCAGTTTACCAGGGAAGGTCATTCAGTACTTC.

This CDR3 reads CASSRIYGTLEQYF. The CDR3 region has the DNA TGTGCCAGCAGTCGAATCTACGGGACACTCGAGCAGTACTTC. The chain carries TRBV2 and TRBJ2-7; a weak D match, TRBD1 (6 bases). The V gene lost 5 bases and the J gene lost 6 bases, with 17 bases spanning the gap. The CDR3 consists of 14 residues. Looked up from germline, CDR1 is SNHLY and CDR2 is FYNNEI.

The V and J genes are TRBV2 and TRBJ1-3, with a weak D call TRBD1 (6 bases). Trimming stripped 4 bases from V and 4 bases from J, with 11 bases between. The CDR3 is 14 residues long. CDR1 is SNHLY and CDR2 is FYNNEI in the germline V gene. CDR3 loop: CASSAQQGGNTIYF. Here the CDR3 DNA reads TGTGCCAGCAGTGCGCAACAGGGAGGAAACACCATATATTTT.

This clonotype was counted only a few times. The chain carries TRBV20-1 and TRBJ2-7; weak D call: TRBD2 (5 bases). Deletions cut 5 bases from V and 2 bases from J, with 10 bases between. The CDR3 is 12 residues long. Looked up from germline, CDR1 is DFQATT and CDR2 is SNEGSKA (reference sequence). This CDR3 is CSAPDLPYEQYF. The CDR3 DNA is TGCAGTGCTCCGGACTTGCCCTACGAGCAGTACTTC.